This T cell receptor (beta chain) was sequenced in a study of post-analysis software for immune sequencing data. Study summary: Courses of disease covered relapsing-remitting, secondary progressive and progressive-relapsing multiple sclerosis.

V gave up 6 bases and J gave up 5 bases; unmatched junction bases: 7. This CDR3 spans 14 amino acids. Study-wide results and limits: The study found significantly lower normalized Chao1 diversity in multiple sclerosis patients than in controls. Patients had higher frequencies than controls of a few TRBV segments, including TRBV5-6, TRBV5-1 and TRBV20-1.

This clonotype was seen just once. No antigen is known for it. TCR beta libraries were prepared from cDNA with unique molecular identifiers. TCRdb analysed the PCR reads with MiXCR anew, one entry per CDR3 protein. This table has hundreds of thousands of distinct CDR3 sequences, approximately 60% appearing once. This sequence joins TRBV12-3 or TRBV12-4 and TRBJ2-1, with TRBD1 identical over 7 bases. Sequencing was carried out using blood. The receptor comes from a girl aged 2-10 years with multiple sclerosis. CDR3 amino acids: CASRPWGQHNEQFF. The CDR3 coding sequence is TGTGCCAGCAGACCATGGGGACAGCACAATGAGCAGTTCTTC.